These T cell receptor beta chains were read from a single sample in a study of post-analysis software for immune sequencing data. TCRdb recomputed calls from the PCR reads with MiXCR, one row per CDR3 protein. Of approximately 570,000 distinct CDR3 sequences listed, about 40% are singletons. Input material: blood. These receptor sequences come from a girl between 5 and 17 years old with multiple sclerosis. The CDR3 runs from the conserved cysteine through the conserved F or W. The order of the fields is D gene, J gene, V gene, clone size, CDR3 DNA, CDR3 protein. D genes are given only for firm matches. Rows give clone size only sometimes, using once, few, many, or a class for an expanded clone.

.	TRBJ2-6	TRBV2	.	TGTGCCAGCGAGCCTGGGGCCAACGTCCTGACTTTC	CASEPGANVLTF
.	TRBJ2-4	TRBV7-9	few	TGTGCCAGCAGCTTACGTCCTGACATTCAGTACTTC	CASSLRPDIQYF
.	TRBJ2-1	TRBV12-3/TRBV12-4	.	TGTGCCACCGCCGGGGGCCGGCGCTCCTACAATGAGCAGTTCTTC	CATAGGRRSYNEQFF
TRBD2	TRBJ2-5	TRBV27	.	TGTGCGAGCGGGAGGCGGGAGACCCAGTACTTC	CASGRRETQYF
TRBD1	TRBJ1-2	TRBV7-2	.	TGTGCCAGCAGCTTAATGGGACAGAGATCCTATGGCTACACCTTC	CASSLMGQRSYGYTF
TRBD1	TRBJ2-7	TRBV29-1	.	TGCAGCGTTGGACAGGGGGGATCCTACGAGCAGTACTTC	CSVGQGGSYEQYF
TRBD2	TRBJ2-1	TRBV9	.	TGTGCCAGCAGCGTTGATATAAGCGGGGGGCCGTACAATGAGCAGTTCTTC	CASSVDISGGPYNEQFF
TRBD1	TRBJ1-5	TRBV12-3/TRBV12-4	.	TGTGCCAGCAGTTTCGGGACAGGGGGCCTGCCCCAGCATTTT	CASSFGTGGLPQHF
.	TRBJ2-3	TRBV9	.	TGTGCCAGCAGCGCCGGGACCCCTACGCAGTATTTT	CASSAGTPTQYF
.	TRBJ2-2	TRBV20-1	.	TGCAGTGCTAGAGATGTGGCAGGAGACACCGGGGAGCTGTTTTTT	CSARDVAGDTGELFF
TRBD2	TRBJ2-5	TRBV5-1	.	TGCGCCAGCAGCTCCACCACTAGCGGAGAAGAGACCCAGTACTTC	CASSSTTSGEETQYF
TRBD1	TRBJ1-1	TRBV12-3/TRBV12-4	.	TGTGCCAGCAGATCCTTCAAACAGGGGGCGGGAACTGAAGCTTTCTTT	CASRSFKQGAGTEAFF
.	TRBJ1-2	TRBV29-1	.	TGCAGCGTTGGACAGCTCGCTAACTATGGCTACACCTTC	CSVGQLANYGYTF
TRBD2	TRBJ2-5	TRBV4-2	few	TGTGCCAGCAGCCTCAATGCGAGGACTAGCGGGTACCAAGAGACCCAGTACTTC	CASSLNARTSGYQETQYF
.	TRBJ1-1	TRBV7-9	.	TGTGCCAGCAGCACTACGTGGACTGAAGCTTTCTTT	CASSTTWTEAFF
.	TRBJ1-1	TRBV25-1	.	TGTGCCAGCAGTGTCCCGGGGTCCACTGAAGCTTTCTTT	CASSVPGSTEAFF
.	TRBJ2-3	TRBV29-1	.	TGCAGCGTTGCTCTACCGGGACTGCCCCTGGATACGCAGTATTTT	CSVALPGLPLDTQYF
.	TRBJ1-1	TRBV5-1	.	TGCGCCAGCAGCTTCGAGGGGGGCGCTGAAGCTTTCTTT	CASSFEGGAEAFF
TRBD2	TRBJ2-1	TRBV6-5	.	TGTGCCAGCAGTTACCTGGGACTAGCGGGCATCTATGAGCAGTTCTTC	CASSYLGLAGIYEQFF
.	TRBJ1-4	TRBV12-3/TRBV12-4	few	TGTGCCAGCCGATGGGTTAATGAAAAACTGTTTTTT	CASRWVNEKLFF
TRBD1	TRBJ1-2	TRBV28	.	TGTGCCAGCAGACGGACAGGGACTAACTATGGCTACACCTTC	CASRRTGTNYGYTF
TRBD1	TRBJ2-7	TRBV5-1	.	TGCGCCAGCAGCTTGGCAGGGACAGGGGATGGCGAGCAGTACTTC	CASSLAGTGDGEQYF
TRBD1	TRBJ2-1	TRBV10-3	.	TGTGCCACCGCAGGGACAGCGCACAATGAGCAGTTCTTC	CATAGTAHNEQFF
.	TRBJ2-7	TRBV13	.	TGTGCCAGCGGTCGCTATAAAGAGCAGTACTTC	CASGRYKEQYF
TRBD1	TRBJ2-7	TRBV5-1	.	TGCGCCAGCAGCTGGGACGGGACAGGGGGCGAGCAGTACTTC	CASSWDGTGGEQYF
.	TRBJ2-7	TRBV5-1	few	TGCGCCAGCAGCTTGGGGGCCGGACCGAATCCCTTCTACGAGCAGTACTTC	CASSLGAGPNPFYEQYF
TRBD2	TRBJ2-3	TRBV12-3/TRBV12-4	.	TGTGCCATAGCGGGAGGAGGAGATACGCAGTATTTT	CAIAGGGDTQYF
.	TRBJ2-5	TRBV5-1	once	TGCGCCAGCAGCCCAGGAGGGACAGCATTACAAGAGACCCAGTACTTC	CASSPGGTALQETQYF
TRBD2	TRBJ2-1	TRBV7-2	.	TGTGCCAGCAGCTCGCTAGCGGGTTACAGCTCCTACAATGAGCAGTTCTTC	CASSSLAGYSSYNEQFF
.	TRBJ2-3	TRBV11-2	.	TGTGCCAGCACCATGGGAACAGATACGCAGTATTTT	CASTMGTDTQYF
TRBD2	TRBJ2-3	TRBV20-1	.	TGCAGTGCTACGCGCGCTAGCGGGGGGAACACAGATACGCAGTATTTT	CSATRASGGNTDTQYF
.	TRBJ2-3	TRBV7-3	few	TGTGCCAGCAGCTTAGTAGGGGGAACCAGAGATACGCAGTATTTT	CASSLVGGTRDTQYF
.	TRBJ1-2	TRBV2	few	TGTGCCAGCACAGACGGTCCGAACTATGGCTACACCTTC	CASTDGPNYGYTF
.	TRBJ2-7	TRBV6-5	.	TGTGCCAGCAGTTCCACCGGGACGGCCGTCTCCTACGAGCAGTACTTC	CASSSTGTAVSYEQYF
.	TRBJ2-5	TRBV12-3/TRBV12-4	.	TGTGCCAGCAGCTTTACTAGCCAAGAGACCCAGTACTTC	CASSFTSQETQYF
.	TRBJ1-2	TRBV6-5	.	TGTGCCAGCAGTTACGACCGATATGGCTACACCTTC	CASSYDRYGYTF
TRBD1	TRBJ2-5	TRBV20-1	.	TGCAGTGCTAGAAGGGGGCGCGGTGACCAAGAGACCCAGTACTTC	CSARRGRGDQETQYF
.	TRBJ2-3	TRBV7-6	.	TGTGCCAGCAGCCTTGAAACACCGGGCCTTCGGGGAGATACGCAGTATTTT	CASSLETPGLRGDTQYF
TRBD2	TRBJ2-5	TRBV7-7	.	TGTGCTAGCAGCTTAGTCGGGAGGAAGGAGACCCAGTACTTC	CASSLVGRKETQYF
.	TRBJ2-7	TRBV12-3/TRBV12-4	few	TGTGCCAGCAGTTTAAGGCCCTCCACAGGACACTACGAGCAGTACTTC	CASSLRPSTGHYEQYF